This passage covers 22 T cell receptor beta chains from one sample sequenced in a study of OX40 agonist ivuxolimab in advanced cancers. Assay used: immunoSEQ multiplex PCR; TCRdb lists only in-frame clones, some missing. The sample shows some 49,000 clones, roughly 85% of them seen only once. The sequencing used CD4+ or CD8+ T cells sorted from blood, collected in a trial of the OX40 agonist ivuxolimab. These receptors were taken from an adult with an advanced solid tumor such as melanoma, head and neck, liver or kidney cancer.

The chain employs TRBV9 and TRBJ2-7; no reliable D call. Trimming took 4 bases from V and 6 from J, leaving 11 bases between them. The germline CDR1 and CDR2 sequences are SGDLS and YYNGEE. The CDR3 is 12 amino acids. CDR3 coding DNA: TGTGCCAGCAGCCCGACGCACGGCGAGCAGTACTTC. This translates into CASSPTHGEQYF.

The rearrangement joins TRBV14 to TRBJ2-7; D unclear. The V end was cut by 3 bases, the J end by 3 bases, with 15 bases between. CDR3 length equals 15 residues. Germline V gene lookup returns CDR1 SGHDN and CDR2 FVKESK. The chain's CDR3 is CASSQGSNTIYEQYF. CDR3 DNA sequence: TGTGCCAGCAGCCAGGGTAGTAACACGATCTACGAGCAGTACTTC.

The chain has TRBV5-6 and TRBJ2-7; 11 positions agree with TRBD1. After removal of 3 bases from V and 4 bases from J, the junction contained 3 bases not matched to a gene. The V gene's germline CDR1 is SGHDT and CDR2 YYEEEE. This CDR3 has 14 amino acids. The DNA for the CDR3 is TGTGCCAGCAGCTCCGGGACAGGGGGTTACGAGCAGTACTTC. Amino acids: CASSSGTGGYEQYF.

Within the sample, this clone is medium-sized (0.01 to 0.1%). The chain couples TRBV7-3 to TRBJ2-1; maybe TRBD2 (6 bases). The CDR3 has 17 residues. The V end was cut by 2 bases, the J end by 0 bases, with 14 bases between. From germline, CDR1 is SGHTA and CDR2 FQGTGA. CDR3 protein: CASSLLASVSSYNEQFF. The CDR3 bases are TGTGCCAGCAGCTTACTCGCTAGCGTGAGCTCCTACAATGAGCAGTTCTTC.

This clone was counted once. The chain has TRBV27 and TRBJ1-2; D is possibly TRBD1 (5 bases). The CDR3 sequence is 16 residues long. CDR1 is MNHEY and CDR2 is SMNVEV in the germline V gene (reference sequence). V lost 6 bases, J lost 5 bases, and 22 bases lay in between. The CDR3 region is CASRPPGGGPKYGYTF. The CDR3 nucleotides are TGTGCCAGCAGACCACCGGGGGGAGGGCCCAAGTATGGCTACACCTTC.

This clone showed up just once. The chain recombines TRBV7-6 with TRBJ2-1; TRBD1 matches 9 bases. V was clipped by 1 base and J by 4 bases; unmatched bases: 8. The CDR3 has 17 residues. From germline, CDR1 is SGHVS and CDR2 FNYEAQ. The CDR3 nucleotides read TGTGCCAGCAGCTTAGGGAATCCGACAGGGGGGTACAATGAGCAGTTCTTC. It translates to CASSLGNPTGGYNEQFF. Full variable domain (remainder filled in from reference TRBV7-6 and TRBJ2-1): GAGVSQSPRYKVTKRGQDVALRCDPISGHVSLYWYRQALGQGPEFLTYFNYEAQQDKSGLPNDRFSAERPEGSISTLTIQRTEQRDSAMYRCASSLGNPTGGYNEQFFGPGTRLTVL.

This clone has more than one count but fewer than ten. The chain is built from TRBV27 and TRBJ2-1, with 8 positions matching TRBD1. CDR3 length: 15 residues. J gave up 6 bases and V 1 base, and 5 bases lay outside the gene matches. Germline V lookup: CDR1 MNHEY, CDR2 SMNVEV (reference sequence). The CDR3 bases are TGTGCCAGCAGTTTATACGGGGACAGGTCCAATGAGCAGTTCTTC. It is translated as CASSLYGDRSNEQFF.

The sample holds one count of this clone. The gene calls are TRBV6-5 and TRBJ2-7; unclear D gene. The CDR3 covers 12 residues. The ends were cut back, 5 bases at V and 3 bases at J, with 8 bases in the middle. Germline CDR1 is MNHEY and CDR2 is SVGAGI. This CDR3 reads CASSIDGYEQYV. The CDR3 nucleotides are TGTGCCAGCAGTATAGACGGCTACGAGCAGTACGTC.

V usage is TRBV19 and J usage is TRBJ2-6; D unclear. V was cut by 6 bases and J by 0 bases, with 12 bases left in between. Germline values: CDR1 LNHDA, CDR2 SQIVND (reference sequence). The CDR3 loop spans 16 amino acids. CDR3 residues: CASSTGVSSGANVLTF. The CDR3 DNA sequence: TGTGCCAGTAGCACTGGGGTTTCCTCTGGGGCCAACGTCCTGACTTTC.

CDR3 sequence: CSSRDVNTEAFF. Written as DNA, the CDR3 is TGCAGCTCCAGGGACGTGAACACTGAAGCTTTCTTT. The rearrangement joins TRBV29-1 to TRBJ1-1; the D gene is possibly TRBD1 (5 bases). Looked up from germline, CDR1 is SQVTM and CDR2 is ANQGSEA. This CDR3 comprises 12 residues. Trimming cost V 8 bases and J 0 bases, with 10 bases left between them. The full variable domain, with the rest looked up from reference TRBV29-1 and TRBJ1-1, is SAVISQKPSRDICQRGTSLTIQCQVDSQVTMMFWYRQQPGQSLTLIATANQGSEATYESGFVIDKFPISRPNLTFSTLTVSNMSPEDSSIYLCSSRDVNTEAFFGQGTRLTVV.

This clone has a count of ten or more. V usage is TRBV11-3 and J usage is TRBJ2-1; TRBD1 agrees at 9 bases. With V trimmed by 5 bases and J by 6 bases, 5 bases remained unmatched. The CDR3 totals 14 residues. Germline V gene data show CDR1 as SGHNT and CDR2 as YENEEA. In DNA, the CDR3 is TGTGCCAGCAGCCACCGGGACAGGGCCAATGAGCAGTTCTTC. This encodes CASSHRDRANEQFF.

J is TRBJ1-6 and V is TRBV5-1; a possible D gene is TRBD1 (6 bases). CDR1 is SGHRS, CDR2 YFSETQ, per germline. Trimming shortened V by 6 bases and J by 8 bases, and 12 bases separated the two germline ends. The CDR3 contains 13 residues. The CDR3 loop reads CASTSGGHSPLHF. The CDR3 DNA follows: TGCGCCAGCACCTCGGGGGGGCATTCACCCCTCCACTTT.

The chain has TRBV4-2 and TRBJ2-7, with TRBD1 identical over 10 bases. The CDR3 totals 13 residues. Germline CDR1 is LGHNA and CDR2 is YNFKEQ. The J segment lost 5 bases and the V segment lost 8 bases, leaving 6 bases of the junction unmatched. CDR3 loop: CASAWDRGHEQYF. The CDR3 region has the DNA TGTGCCAGCGCCTGGGACAGGGGACACGAGCAGTACTTC.

The J gene is TRBJ1-2, the V gene TRBV5-1, with D unresolved. Trimming removed 2 bases from V and 3 bases from J, with 11 bases in between. Per the germline V gene, CDR1 is SGHRS and CDR2 is YFSETQ. The CDR3 extends over 14 amino acids. For the CDR3, the DNA is TGCGCCAGCAGCTTCGGATCCGGATACTATGGCTACACCTTC. Translating gives CASSFGSGYYGYTF.

This clone was detected a few times. The rearrangement uses TRBV29-1 and TRBJ1-1, with a weak D call TRBD1 (5 bases). Germline-derived CDR1 and CDR2 are SQVTM and ANQGSEA. Trimming removed 2 bases from V and 3 bases from J, with 13 bases in between. This CDR3 spans 14 amino acids. CDR3: CSVEKPGRDTEAFF. The CDR3 bases are TGCAGCGTTGAAAAACCAGGGAGGGACACTGAAGCTTTCTTT. Full variable domain (missing parts from reference TRBV29-1 and TRBJ1-1): SAVISQKPSRDICQRGTSLTIQCQVDSQVTMMFWYRQQPGQSLTLIATANQGSEATYESGFVIDKFPISRPNLTFSTLTVSNMSPEDSSIYLCSVEKPGRDTEAFFGQGTRLTVV.

The chain uses TRBV5-1 and TRBJ2-2; D unresolved. The CDR3 is 14 amino acids. Germline assignment: CDR1 SGHRS and CDR2 YFSETQ. The germline V and J ends were trimmed by 6 bases and 4 bases, with 13 bases remaining between them. The CDR3 is CASKFREVTGELFF. DNA for the CDR3: TGCGCCAGCAAATTTAGGGAAGTCACCGGGGAGCTGTTTTTT.

CDR3 amino acids: CASSWSDRDREYGYTF. The CDR3 region has the DNA TGTGCCAGCAGCTGGTCCGACCGGGACAGGGAGTACGGCTACACCTTC. This chain joins TRBV7-6 and TRBJ1-2, with TRBD1 matching 9 bases. The CDR3 runs 16 residues. V dropped 4 bases and J dropped 8; count of bases not matched to a gene: 14. Looked up from germline, CDR1 is SGHVS and CDR2 is FNYEAQ.

The V gene is TRBV14, the J gene TRBJ1-1, with D tentatively TRBD1 (5 bases). Trimming pared 0 bases from V and 6 bases from J, leaving 14 bases between. CDR3 length equals 15 residues. Germline assignment: CDR1 SGHDN and CDR2 FVKESK. CDR3 amino acids: CASSQDIAWGAEAFF. The CDR3 coding sequence is TGTGCCAGCAGCCAAGACATTGCGTGGGGGGCTGAAGCTTTCTTT.

The chain is built from TRBV9 and TRBJ1-2; TRBD1 aligns across 11 bases. With 4 bases clipped from V and 7 bases from J, the junction kept 9 bases outside the gene matches. From germline, CDR1 is SGDLS and CDR2 YYNGEE. This CDR3 comprises 15 residues. CDR3: CASSSRGQGVGGYTF. For the CDR3, the DNA is TGTGCCAGCAGCTCCAGGGGACAGGGGGTTGGTGGCTACACCTTC.

The V call is TRBV19, the J call TRBJ2-1, with 10 bases lining up with TRBD1. The CDR3 contains 14 residues. Unmatched junction bases numbered 6, after V lost 8 bases and J lost 5 bases. Germline V lookup: CDR1 LNHDA, CDR2 SQIVND (reference sequence). This CDR3 reads CASARDRGNNEQFF. The CDR3 nucleotides are TGTGCCAGTGCCCGGGACAGGGGAAACAATGAGCAGTTCTTC.

This sequence joins TRBV28 and TRBJ1-1; D gene unclear. V gave up 2 bases and J gave up 8 bases, with 12 bases separating them. Per the germline V gene, CDR1 is MDHEN and CDR2 is SYDVKM. CDR3 length equals 13 residues. This CDR3 reads CASSLGFLEEAFF. The CDR3 bases are TGTGCCAGCAGTTTAGGGTTTTTGGAAGAAGCTTTCTTT.

The V and J genes are TRBV28 and TRBJ2-1; TRBD2 matches 8 bases. Trimming took 3 bases from V and 8 from J; bases not matched to a gene: 9. Germline loops: CDR1 MDHEN, CDR2 SYDVKM. The CDR3 loop spans 15 amino acids. DNA of the CDR3: TGTGCCAGCAGTTTTACCAGCGGGGGAAAAGATGAGCAGTTCTTC. Its translation: CASSFTSGGKDEQFF.